The 24 T cell receptor beta chains below were found in one sample sequenced in a study of regulatory T cells in long-lasting Graves disease. To make TCR beta libraries, researchers used iRepertoire HTBI primers and Arm-PCR of CDR3 regions. From the multiplex PCR reads, TCRdb called clonotypes with MiXCR, one entry per CDR3 protein. The sample includes 390,000 or so distinct CDR3 sequences, roughly 24% of them seen just once. As for time point: persistent/refractory GD, antithyroid drugs over 5 years with positive TRAb. Preparation of the TCR library used RNA extracted from PBMCs. The sample was peripheral blood mononuclear cells (PBMCs), taken when the disease was refractory, from a patient treated with antithyroid drugs. These receptor sequences come from a woman in her thirties or forties with Graves disease.

This clonotype came up a few times. This chain uses TRBV9 with TRBJ2-7, with D perhaps matching TRBD1 or TRBD2 (5 bases each). The CDR3 extends over 16 amino acids. V lost 0 bases, J lost 4 bases, and 17 bases lay in between. Germline assignment: CDR1 SGDLS and CDR2 YYNGEE. The chain's CDR3 is CASSVEPGPGRYEQYF. The CDR3 nucleotides read TGTGCCAGCAGCGTAGAACCGGGACCAGGGCGTTACGAGCAGTACTTC. The complete variable domain, with remaining parts taken from reference TRBV9 and TRBJ2-7, reads DSGVTQTPKHLITATGQRVTLRCSPRSGDLSVYWYQQSLDQGLQFLIQYYNGEERAKGNILERFSAQQFPDLHSELNLSSLELGDSALYFCASSVEPGPGRYEQYFGPGTRLTVT.

This clonotype was recorded many times. The chain has TRBV12-3 or TRBV12-4 and TRBJ2-7; 9 nucleotides align to TRBD1. The CDR3 sequence is 14 residues long. Trimming took 8 bases from V and 1 from J; bases not matched to a gene: 6. The CDR3 region is CASLRQGVSYEQYF. CDR3 coding DNA: TGTGCCAGCCTCCGACAGGGGGTATCCTACGAGCAGTACTTC.

This rearrangement joins TRBV9 to TRBJ2-3; no clear D gene. This CDR3 has 13 amino acids. The germline V gene encodes CDR1 SGDLS and CDR2 YYNGEE. The V end lost 4 bases, the J end lost 2 bases, and 8 bases lay between the germline ends. In DNA, the CDR3 is TGTGCCAGCAGCCCCCGAATCACAGATACGCAGTATTTT. Translated: CASSPRITDTQYF.

This chain joins TRBV9 and TRBJ1-2; 9 bases agree with TRBD1. The trim removed 0 bases at V and 2 bases at J, leaving 8 bases unmatched. Germline CDR1 SGDLS, CDR2 YYNGEE. The CDR3 contains 17 residues. The chain's CDR3 is CASSVAPGQGTNYGYTF. The DNA for the CDR3 is TGTGCCAGCAGCGTAGCTCCGGGACAGGGCACAAACTATGGCTACACCTTC.

This clonotype came up a few times. V usage is TRBV20-1 and J usage is TRBJ1-1, with a tentative D call TRBD1 (5 bases). Trimming shortened V by 6 bases and J by 6 bases, and 23 bases separated the two germline ends. From germline, CDR1 is DFQATT and CDR2 SNEGSKA (reference sequence). This CDR3 has 15 residues. The CDR3 DNA reads as TGCAGTGCGCGGCGCGGGTTCGGACGGGGGGCTGAAGCTTTCTTT. Translated, it gives CSARRGFGRGAEAFF.

This clonotype was seen a handful of times. A read error may produce the germline difference seen at one junction end. The gene calls are TRBV7-9 and TRBJ1-1, with 9 bases identical to TRBD1. The CDR3 consists of 13 residues. CDR1 is SEHNR, CDR2 FQNEAQ, per germline (reference sequence). CDR3 coding DNA: TGCGCCAGCAGACAGGGGGACGGCACTGAAGCTTTCTTT. Translating it yields CASRQGDGTEAFF.

This clonotype was detected a few times. A much larger clonotype is one base distant, so this may be a read error. The rearrangement links TRBV11-2 to TRBJ1-2, with D possibly being TRBD1 (5 bases). The CDR3 runs 14 residues. The germline CDR1 and CDR2 sequences are SGHAT and FQNNGV. CDR3 residues: CTSVGVGGPYGYTF. The DNA for the CDR3 is TGTACCAGCGTAGGGGTAGGAGGGCCCTATGGCTACACCTTC.

The rearrangement joins TRBV28 to TRBJ2-5; 7 positions match TRBD2. The CDR3 length is 17 residues. The V and J ends lost 2 bases and 5 bases, in that order; junction bases with no gene match: 14. The V gene's germline CDR1 is MDHEN and CDR2 SYDVKM. In DNA, the CDR3 is TGTGCCAGCAGTTTAGGGGGGGTTGGGGTCCTTCAGGAGACCCAGTACTTC. Its translation: CASSLGGVGVLQETQYF.

The chain is built from TRBV7-3 and TRBJ2-1, with TRBD2 matching 9 bases. The V gene end was trimmed by 2 bases and the J gene end by 0 bases; junction bases not matched to a gene: 5. This CDR3 spans 17 amino acids. CDR1 and CDR2 (germline): SGHTA, FQGTGA. CDR3 DNA sequence: TGTGCCAGCAGCTTAGTGCTAGCGGGATTCTCCTACAATGAGCAGTTCTTC. Amino acid sequence: CASSLVLAGFSYNEQFF.

This clonotype was counted only a few times. The CDR3 nucleotides read TGCAGCACAACGACCGCTACCGGCACTGAAGCTTTCTTT. Its protein product is CSTTTATGTEAFF. This rearrangement joins TRBV29-1 to TRBJ1-1; D is undetermined. The CDR3 sequence is 13 residues long. V dropped 8 bases and J dropped 4 bases, with 17 bases sitting between them. CDR1 and CDR2 from the germline V gene are SQVTM and ANQGSEA.

This clonotype was detected many times. The chain couples TRBV28 to TRBJ2-1; D may be TRBD2 (5 bases). CDR1 MDHEN and CDR2 SYDVKM come from the germline V gene. Trimming stripped 1 base from V and 7 bases from J, with 11 bases between. This CDR3 is 14 amino acids long. CDR3 sequence reads: CASSLSLGPNEQFF. As DNA, the CDR3 is TGTGCCAGCAGTTTATCACTAGGTCCAAATGAGCAGTTCTTC.

This chain connects TRBV24-1 to TRBJ2-1, with D tentatively TRBD2 (7 bases). The CDR3 extends over 15 amino acids. Germline CDR1 is KGHDR and CDR2 is SFDVKD. V lost 1 base to trimming and J lost 3 bases, with 9 bases between them. The CDR3 loop reads CATSDFRGGYNEQFF. The CDR3 DNA is TGTGCCACCAGTGATTTTAGGGGGGGCTACAATGAGCAGTTCTTC.

In this sample, this clonotype turned up many times. J is TRBJ2-5 and V is TRBV28, with 13 bases identical to TRBD2. V lost 7 bases and J lost 7; bases outside the gene matches: 24. The CDR3 is 20 amino acids. Germline V gene sequence: CDR1 MDHEN, CDR2 SYDVKM. The CDR3 spells CASKTGGRRGLAGTLGTQYF. In DNA form, the CDR3 reads TGTGCCAGCAAAACCGGGGGACGCCGGGGACTAGCGGGAACCTTAGGGACCCAGTACTTC.

This clonotype appeared a few times. The chain combines TRBV11-2 with TRBJ2-5, with a weak D call TRBD2 (6 bases). Germline V gene lookup returns CDR1 SGHAT and CDR2 FQNNGV. CDR3 size: 15 residues. V was pared by 1 base and J by 5 bases, with 14 bases between. This CDR3 is CASSLVGPGSETQYF. The CDR3 DNA sequence: TGTGCCAGCAGCTTAGTGGGACCCGGGAGTGAGACCCAGTACTTC.

This clonotype was observed a handful of times. This sequence joins TRBV27 and TRBJ1-5; TRBD1 agrees at 8 bases. Germline V gives CDR1 MNHEY, CDR2 SMNVEV (reference sequence). The CDR3 runs to 15 residues. Losses at the gene ends were 5 bases for V and 10 bases for J; bases not matched to a gene: 13. The CDR3 region is CASSPKPGQEKPQHF. CDR3 nucleotides: TGTGCCAGCAGTCCGAAACCGGGACAGGAAAAACCCCAGCATTTT.

The chain recombines TRBV12-3 or TRBV12-4 with TRBJ2-7, with D maybe TRBD1 (5 bases). V gave up 3 bases and J gave up 0 bases, with 9 bases separating them. The CDR3 contains 14 residues. CDR3 region: CASSLYRSSYEQYF. For the CDR3, the DNA is TGTGCCAGCAGTTTGTACAGGAGCTCCTACGAGCAGTACTTC.

The sample holds many counts of this clonotype. V is TRBV20-1 and J is TRBJ1-1, with a tentative D call TRBD1 (5 bases). The CDR3 totals 14 residues. Germline CDR1 is DFQATT and CDR2 is SNEGSKA (reference sequence). Trimming cost V 2 bases and J 3 bases, with 13 bases left between them. CDR3 loop: CSARPGTGDTEAFF. The DNA of the CDR3 is TGCAGTGCTAGACCCGGGACTGGGGACACTGAAGCTTTCTTT.

The chain links TRBV24-1 to TRBJ1-5; TRBD1 agrees at 10 bases. Per germline, CDR1 KGHDR and CDR2 SFDVKD. The CDR3 totals 15 residues. J was trimmed by 6 bases and V by 3 bases; bases with no gene match: 4. CDR3 region: CATSDPTGGSQPQHF. The CDR3, as DNA: TGTGCCACCAGTGATCCGACAGGGGGCAGTCAGCCCCAGCATTTT.

This clonotype was found a few times. The chain has TRBV4-1 and TRBJ1-5; TRBD1 might be the D (5 bases). The CDR3 contains 15 residues. Germline assignment: CDR1 MGHRA and CDR2 YSYEKL. V was trimmed by 5 bases and J by 4 bases, leaving 15 bases between them. CDR3 protein: CASSRSIGANQPQHF. DNA of the CDR3: TGCGCCAGCAGCAGAAGTATCGGGGCTAATCAGCCCCAGCATTTT.

V and J are TRBV7-9 and TRBJ2-1; 11 bases align to TRBD1. The CDR3 spans 15 residues. Germline CDR1 SEHNR, CDR2 FQNEAQ (reference sequence). V shed 6 bases, J shed 5 bases, and the junction held 6 bases outside the gene matches. DNA for the CDR3: TGTGCCAGCAGAACAGGGACAGGGGGGGACAATGAGCAGTTCTTC. It yields the protein CASRTGTGGDNEQFF.

This clonotype was counted ten times or more. This chain joins TRBV28 and TRBJ1-5; D is undetermined. CDR3 length: 11 amino acids. CDR1 and CDR2 (germline): MDHEN, SYDVKM. V lost 8 bases and J 6 bases, leaving 8 bases between the germline ends. In nucleotides, the CDR3 is TGTGCCAGCGGAACGAGTCAGCCCCAGCATTTT. Translating it yields CASGTSQPQHF.

A few counts support this clonotype. The chain has TRBV20-1 and TRBJ1-4, with D perhaps TRBD1 (6 bases). CDR3 length equals 13 residues. V was trimmed by 3 bases and J by 7 bases, leaving 12 bases between them. The germline gives CDR1 DFQATT, CDR2 SNEGSKA (reference sequence). CDR3 region: CSARWGGREKLFF. The DNA for the CDR3 is TGCAGTGCTAGGTGGGGGGGGCGTGAAAAACTGTTTTTT.

This clonotype was seen at least ten times. This chain uses TRBV28 with TRBJ1-5; tentative D call: TRBD1 (5 bases). Trimming took 8 bases from V and 3 from J, leaving 17 bases between them. Germline CDR1 MDHEN, CDR2 SYDVKM. CDR3 length: 15 residues. The CDR3 DNA sequence: TGTGCCAGCCGGAAGGACGGGACGTACAATCAGCCCCAGCATTTT. Its translation is CASRKDGTYNQPQHF.

This clonotype was observed at least ten times. The J gene is TRBJ1-1, the V gene TRBV20-1; tentative D call: TRBD1 (6 bases). V lost 5 bases to trimming and J lost 5 bases, with 12 bases between them. This CDR3 is built from 12 residues. Germline loops: CDR1 DFQATT, CDR2 SNEGSKA (reference sequence). Written as DNA, the CDR3 is TGCAGTGCTGCGAAGCAGGGGACTGAAGCTTTCTTT. Translation gives CSAAKQGTEAFF.